A selection of T cell receptor beta chains follows, all from one sample in a study of shared T cell receptors in the human thymus. Sequencing used immunoSEQ multiplex PCR; TCRdb keeps in-frame clones, though not all of them. The sample gives about 380,000 clones, 95% of which show up once; 0.02% is in the top ten. The sample was thymocytes. The receptor source for this set is a human donor. The CDR3 runs from the conserved cysteine through the conserved F or W. Fields, in order: V gene, D gene, J gene, clone size, CDR3 DNA, CDR3 protein. A D gene is named only where the DNA matches it firmly. Where a row states a size, it is once, few, many or the class of an expanded clone; other rows omit it.

>TRBV9|TRBD2|TRBJ2-3|NA
TGTGCCAGCAGCCCACCGACGGGAGGGACCTTGGATACGCAGTATTTT
CASSPPTGGTLDTQYF
>TRBV6-1|NA|TRBJ1-1|once
TGTGCCAGCAAACCCTCACACATTGAAGCTTTCTTT
CASKPSHIEAFF
>TRBV11-3|NA|TRBJ2-5|NA
TGTGCCAGCAGCTGCCCTGCTAGCGGAGGGGGGCAAGAGACCCAGTACTTC
CASSCPASGGGQETQYF
>TRBV7-8|NA|TRBJ1-2|NA
TGTGCCAGCAGCTTACTCGGGAGATCGATCTACTATGGCTACACCTTC
CASSLLGRSIYYGYTF
>TRBV28|TRBD1|TRBJ2-3|once
TGTGCCAGCAGTTGGGGGGCTGGACAGGGCGACGAAAAAACCACAGATACGCAGTATTTT
CASSWGAGQGDEKTTDTQYF
>TRBV28|NA|TRBJ2-3|once
TGTGCCAGCAGTTTTTCGGGAGACCCGTCCCAGTATTTT
CASSFSGDPSQYF
>TRBV28|TRBD1|TRBJ1-1|once
TGTGCCAGCAGGCCGACAGGGGTGAACACTGAAGCTTTCTTT
CASRPTGVNTEAFF
>TRBV28|TRBD1|TRBJ1-4|NA
TGTGCCAGCAGCCACCGGGACAGGGCGGCTTTT
CASSHRDRAAF
>TRBV7-9|TRBD2|TRBJ2-7|NA
TGTGCCAGCACCTTCCAGCCGGGACTAATTTTGGGCGACCCCGAGCAGTACTTC
CASTFQPGLILGDPEQYF
>TRBV29-1|TRBD2|TRBJ2-7|NA
TGCAGCGTGCTACTAGCGGGAGGGCCAACTCCCTACGAGCAGTACTTC
CSVLLAGGPTPYEQYF
>TRBV7-2|TRBD1|TRBJ2-5|NA
TGTGCCAGCAGCTTCCGACAGGGGAGGAGGGAGACCCAGTACTTC
CASSFRQGRRETQYF
>TRBV6-8|TRBD1|TRBJ2-1|NA
TGTGCCAGCTCCCTCCGGGACAGGGGGGCCAATGAGCAGTTCTTC
CASSLRDRGANEQFF
>TRBV7-6|NA|TRBJ2-1|NA
TGTGCCAGCAGACCCGGGACAGGGGAACCTAGCGGGACCTCCTACAATGAGCAGTTCTTC
CASRPGTGEPSGTSYNEQFF
>TRBV7-7|TRBD2|TRBJ2-1|NA
TGTGCCAGCAGCTTAGGGAGAGGGACTAGCGGGATCCCCCTCTACAATGAGCAGTTCTTC
CASSLGRGTSGIPLYNEQFF
>TRBV7-9|TRBD1|TRBJ1-1|NA
TGTGCCAGCAGCTTAGAAGGAACTACAGGGGGCACTGAAGCTTTCTTT
CASSLEGTTGGTEAFF
>TRBV6-4|NA|TRBJ1-2|NA
TGTGCCAGCGTCGGGACTAAGCCCAACTATGGCTACACCTTC
CASVGTKPNYGYTF
>TRBV28|TRBD1|TRBJ1-2|NA
TGTGCCAGCAGGCCCGGGACAGGGGGGAGCTATGGCTACACCTTC
CASRPGTGGSYGYTF
>TRBV7-2|TRBD2|TRBJ2-7|NA
TGTGCCAGCAGCGCCAGACTAGCTCGAGAAAGCTCCTACGAGCAGTACTTC
CASSARLARESSYEQYF
>TRBV9|TRBD2|TRBJ2-1|NA
TGTGCCAGCAGCGTGGGATTAGCTAGCGGGAGTAGTAATGAGCAGTTCTTC
CASSVGLASGSSNEQFF
>TRBV5-1|TRBD1|TRBJ2-7|NA
TGCGCCAGCAGCCGGGACAGTCCCTACGAGCAGTACTTC
CASSRDSPYEQYF
>TRBV6-1|TRBD2|TRBJ2-2|NA
TGTGCCAGCAGTGATCGAGCGGGAGAGAACACCGGGGAGCTGTTTTTT
CASSDRAGENTGELFF
>TRBV2|TRBD1|TRBJ2-5|NA
TGTGCCAGCAGTGAAGGGCAGGGGGCGAGGGAGACCCAGTACTTC
CASSEGQGARETQYF